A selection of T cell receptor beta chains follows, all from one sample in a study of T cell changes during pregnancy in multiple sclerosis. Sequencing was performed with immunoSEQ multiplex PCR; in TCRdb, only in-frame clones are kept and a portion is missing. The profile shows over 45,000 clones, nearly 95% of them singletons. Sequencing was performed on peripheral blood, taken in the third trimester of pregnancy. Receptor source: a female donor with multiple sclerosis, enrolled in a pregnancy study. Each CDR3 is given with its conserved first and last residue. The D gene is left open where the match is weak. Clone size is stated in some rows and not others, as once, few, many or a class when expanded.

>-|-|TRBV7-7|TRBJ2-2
CASSLGIGSTGELFF
TGTGCTAGCAGCTTAGGCATAGGGAGCACCGGGGAGCTGTTTTTT
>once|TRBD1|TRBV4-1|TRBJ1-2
CASSPTGTGYTF
TGCGCCAGCAGCCCGACAGGGACTGGCTACACCTTC
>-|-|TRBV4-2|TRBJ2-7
CASSQMGGGPYEQYF
TGTGCCAGCAGCCAAATGGGGGGAGGCCCCTACGAGCAGTACTTC
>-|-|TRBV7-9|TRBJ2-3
CASSQGRSTDTQYF
TGTGCCAGCAGCCAGGGAAGGAGCACAGATACGCAGTATTTT
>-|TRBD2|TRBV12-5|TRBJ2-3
CASGFQRGQADTQYF
TGTGCTAGTGGTTTCCAGCGGGGCCAGGCAGATACGCAGTATTTT
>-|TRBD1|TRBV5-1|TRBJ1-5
CASRPGTADQPQHF
TGCGCCAGCAGGCCGGGGACAGCGGATCAGCCCCAGCATTTT
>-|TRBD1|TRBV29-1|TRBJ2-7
CSARQGTYEQYF
TGCAGCGCCCGACAGGGCACCTACGAGCAGTACTTC
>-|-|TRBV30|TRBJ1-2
CARGQRASGYTF
TGTGCCCGAGGACAGAGAGCGTCTGGCTACACCTTC
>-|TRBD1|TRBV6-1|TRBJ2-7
CASSETGWVWEQYF
TGTGCCAGCAGTGAGACAGGGTGGGTTTGGGAGCAGTACTTC
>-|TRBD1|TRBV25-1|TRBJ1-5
CASSENRGPVSMPQHF
TGTGCCAGCAGTGAAAACAGGGGGCCCGTATCAATGCCCCAGCATTTT
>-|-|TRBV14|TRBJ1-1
CASSPWRLSDTEAFF
TGTGCCAGCAGCCCCTGGCGGTTGTCAGACACTGAAGCTTTCTTT
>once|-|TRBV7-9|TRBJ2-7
CASSSLDRLGSDEQYF
TGTGCCAGCAGCTCACTCGACAGGTTGGGTTCGGACGAGCAGTACTTC
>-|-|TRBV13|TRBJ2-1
CASSLSLSDNEQFF
TGTGCCAGCAGCTTATCACTATCCGACAATGAGCAGTTCTTC
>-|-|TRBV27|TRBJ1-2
CASKLFGGRGNYGYTF
TGTGCCAGCAAACTCTTCGGGGGTAGAGGGAACTATGGCTACACCTTC
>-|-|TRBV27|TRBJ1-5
CASTPAGLNQPQHF
TGTGCCAGCACCCCTGCGGGCCTGAATCAGCCCCAGCATTTT
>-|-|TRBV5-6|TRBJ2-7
CASSLRANGHEQYF
TGTGCCAGCAGCTTGAGAGCGAACGGCCACGAGCAGTACTTC
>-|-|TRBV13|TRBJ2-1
CASSSETSHEQFF
TGTGCCAGCAGCTCTGAAACTAGTCATGAGCAGTTCTTC
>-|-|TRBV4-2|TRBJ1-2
CASSQGQGNGYTF
TGTGCCAGCAGCCAAGGGCAGGGAAATGGCTACACCTTC
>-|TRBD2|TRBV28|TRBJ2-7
CASTPRSGKRASEQYF
TGTGCCAGCACCCCCCGTAGCGGGAAAAGAGCGTCGGAGCAGTACTTC
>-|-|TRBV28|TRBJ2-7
CASSLGGTGRTYEQYF
TGTGCCAGCAGTTTGGGGGGGACAGGCCGAACCTACGAGCAGTACTTC
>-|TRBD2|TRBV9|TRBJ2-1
CASSVASGYYNEQFF
TGTGCCAGCAGCGTGGCTAGCGGATACTACAATGAGCAGTTCTTC
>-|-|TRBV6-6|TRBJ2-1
CASSYSGGFYNEQFF
TGTGCCAGCAGTTACTCAGGCGGGTTCTACAATGAGCAGTTCTTC
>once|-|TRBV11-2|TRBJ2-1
CASSLALVPHEQFF
TGTGCCAGCAGCTTAGCTCTAGTTCCTCATGAGCAGTTCTTC
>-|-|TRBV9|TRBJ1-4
CASSVQATNEKLFF
TGTGCCAGCAGCGTTCAGGCAACTAATGAAAAACTGTTTTTT
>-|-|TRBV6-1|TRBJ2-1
CASSVGLASYNEQFF
TGTGCCAGCAGTGTCGGGCTAGCCTCCTACAATGAGCAGTTCTTC
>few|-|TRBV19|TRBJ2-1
CASSIDRSGDGLFYNEQFF
TGTGCCAGTAGTATAGATCGGAGCGGCGACGGGCTGTTTTACAATGAGCAGTTCTTC
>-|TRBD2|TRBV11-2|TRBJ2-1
CASSTGTSGIGHEQFF
TGTGCCAGCAGCACCGGGACTAGCGGGATTGGTCATGAGCAGTTCTTC
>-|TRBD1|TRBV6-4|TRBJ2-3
CASSDSQGADTQYF
TGTGCCAGCAGTGACTCACAGGGGGCAGATACGCAGTATTTT
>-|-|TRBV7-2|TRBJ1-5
CASSLQNNQPQHF
TGTGCCAGCAGCTTACAGAACAATCAGCCCCAGCATTTT
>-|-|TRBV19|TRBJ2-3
CASMWTSGTDTQYF
TGTGCCAGCATGTGGACTTCGGGCACAGATACGCAGTATTTT
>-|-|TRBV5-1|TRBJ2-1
CASSLRAGFYEQFF
TGCGCCAGCAGCTTGAGGGCAGGGTTCTATGAGCAGTTCTTC
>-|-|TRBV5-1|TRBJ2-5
CASSRLGYQETQYF
TGCGCCAGCAGCAGACTAGGGTACCAAGAGACCCAGTACTTC
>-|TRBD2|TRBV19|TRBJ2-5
CASSIGGTSGRVTQYF
TGTGCCAGTAGTATAGGGGGGACTAGCGGGAGGGTGACCCAGTACTTC
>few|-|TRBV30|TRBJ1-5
CAWSVRHRDGNQPQHF
TGTGCCTGGAGTGTACGCCACAGGGATGGCAATCAGCCCCAGCATTTT
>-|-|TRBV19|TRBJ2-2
CASSRAVTGSGELFF
TGTGCCAGTAGTAGGGCCGTCACCGGATCCGGGGAGCTGTTTTTT
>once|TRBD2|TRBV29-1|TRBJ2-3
CSVRGRVTDTQYF
TGCAGCGTTCGCGGGAGGGTCACAGATACGCAGTATTTT
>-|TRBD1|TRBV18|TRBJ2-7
CASSPADRGKEQYF
TGTGCCAGCTCACCTGCGGACAGGGGGAAAGAGCAGTACTTC
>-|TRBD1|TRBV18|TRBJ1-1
CASSTGQGQTEAFF
TGTGCCAGCTCAACCGGACAGGGACAGACTGAAGCTTTCTTT
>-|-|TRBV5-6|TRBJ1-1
CASSWGRGFTEAFF
TGTGCCAGCAGCTGGGGGCGCGGGTTTACTGAAGCTTTCTTT
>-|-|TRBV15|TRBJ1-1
CATSSVTEAFF
TGTGCCACCAGCTCTGTCACTGAAGCTTTCTTT
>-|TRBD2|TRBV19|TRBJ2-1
CATEEGREKQFF
TGTGCCACTGAAGAGGGGCGGGAGAAGCAGTTCTTC
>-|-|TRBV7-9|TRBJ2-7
CASSHRDFASYEQYF
TGTGCCAGCAGCCATCGGGACTTCGCCTCCTACGAGCAGTACTTC
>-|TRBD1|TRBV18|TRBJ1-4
CASSATGGGNEKLFF
TGTGCCAGCTCAGCGACAGGGGGCGGAAATGAAAAACTGTTTTTT
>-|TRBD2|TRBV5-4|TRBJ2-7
CASSSELAASSYEQYF
TGTGCCAGCAGCTCCGAACTAGCGGCAAGCTCCTACGAGCAGTACTTC
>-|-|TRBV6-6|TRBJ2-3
CASSYSETYTQYF
TGTGCCAGCAGTTACAGCGAAACTTATACGCAGTATTTT
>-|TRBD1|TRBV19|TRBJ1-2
CASLGPGQRYGYTF
TGTGCCAGTCTGGGGCCGGGACAGCGCTATGGCTACACCTTC
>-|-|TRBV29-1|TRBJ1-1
CSVEEGQVEAFF
TGCAGCGTTGAAGAGGGGCAGGTTGAAGCTTTCTTT